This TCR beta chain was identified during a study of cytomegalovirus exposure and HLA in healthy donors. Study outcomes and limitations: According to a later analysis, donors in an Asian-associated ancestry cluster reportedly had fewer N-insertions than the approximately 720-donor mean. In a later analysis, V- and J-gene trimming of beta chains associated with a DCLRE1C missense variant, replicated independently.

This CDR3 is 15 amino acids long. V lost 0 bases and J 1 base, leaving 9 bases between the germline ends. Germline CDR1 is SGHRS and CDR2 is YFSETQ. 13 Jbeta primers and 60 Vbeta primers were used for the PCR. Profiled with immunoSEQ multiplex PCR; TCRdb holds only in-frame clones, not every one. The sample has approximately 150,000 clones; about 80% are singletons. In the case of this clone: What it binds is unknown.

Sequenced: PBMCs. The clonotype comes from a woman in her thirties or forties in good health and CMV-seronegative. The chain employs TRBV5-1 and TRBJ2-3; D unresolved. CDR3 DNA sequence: TGCGCCAGCAGCTTGGATCAGGTACGCACAGATACGCAGTATTTT. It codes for CASSLDQVRTDTQYF.